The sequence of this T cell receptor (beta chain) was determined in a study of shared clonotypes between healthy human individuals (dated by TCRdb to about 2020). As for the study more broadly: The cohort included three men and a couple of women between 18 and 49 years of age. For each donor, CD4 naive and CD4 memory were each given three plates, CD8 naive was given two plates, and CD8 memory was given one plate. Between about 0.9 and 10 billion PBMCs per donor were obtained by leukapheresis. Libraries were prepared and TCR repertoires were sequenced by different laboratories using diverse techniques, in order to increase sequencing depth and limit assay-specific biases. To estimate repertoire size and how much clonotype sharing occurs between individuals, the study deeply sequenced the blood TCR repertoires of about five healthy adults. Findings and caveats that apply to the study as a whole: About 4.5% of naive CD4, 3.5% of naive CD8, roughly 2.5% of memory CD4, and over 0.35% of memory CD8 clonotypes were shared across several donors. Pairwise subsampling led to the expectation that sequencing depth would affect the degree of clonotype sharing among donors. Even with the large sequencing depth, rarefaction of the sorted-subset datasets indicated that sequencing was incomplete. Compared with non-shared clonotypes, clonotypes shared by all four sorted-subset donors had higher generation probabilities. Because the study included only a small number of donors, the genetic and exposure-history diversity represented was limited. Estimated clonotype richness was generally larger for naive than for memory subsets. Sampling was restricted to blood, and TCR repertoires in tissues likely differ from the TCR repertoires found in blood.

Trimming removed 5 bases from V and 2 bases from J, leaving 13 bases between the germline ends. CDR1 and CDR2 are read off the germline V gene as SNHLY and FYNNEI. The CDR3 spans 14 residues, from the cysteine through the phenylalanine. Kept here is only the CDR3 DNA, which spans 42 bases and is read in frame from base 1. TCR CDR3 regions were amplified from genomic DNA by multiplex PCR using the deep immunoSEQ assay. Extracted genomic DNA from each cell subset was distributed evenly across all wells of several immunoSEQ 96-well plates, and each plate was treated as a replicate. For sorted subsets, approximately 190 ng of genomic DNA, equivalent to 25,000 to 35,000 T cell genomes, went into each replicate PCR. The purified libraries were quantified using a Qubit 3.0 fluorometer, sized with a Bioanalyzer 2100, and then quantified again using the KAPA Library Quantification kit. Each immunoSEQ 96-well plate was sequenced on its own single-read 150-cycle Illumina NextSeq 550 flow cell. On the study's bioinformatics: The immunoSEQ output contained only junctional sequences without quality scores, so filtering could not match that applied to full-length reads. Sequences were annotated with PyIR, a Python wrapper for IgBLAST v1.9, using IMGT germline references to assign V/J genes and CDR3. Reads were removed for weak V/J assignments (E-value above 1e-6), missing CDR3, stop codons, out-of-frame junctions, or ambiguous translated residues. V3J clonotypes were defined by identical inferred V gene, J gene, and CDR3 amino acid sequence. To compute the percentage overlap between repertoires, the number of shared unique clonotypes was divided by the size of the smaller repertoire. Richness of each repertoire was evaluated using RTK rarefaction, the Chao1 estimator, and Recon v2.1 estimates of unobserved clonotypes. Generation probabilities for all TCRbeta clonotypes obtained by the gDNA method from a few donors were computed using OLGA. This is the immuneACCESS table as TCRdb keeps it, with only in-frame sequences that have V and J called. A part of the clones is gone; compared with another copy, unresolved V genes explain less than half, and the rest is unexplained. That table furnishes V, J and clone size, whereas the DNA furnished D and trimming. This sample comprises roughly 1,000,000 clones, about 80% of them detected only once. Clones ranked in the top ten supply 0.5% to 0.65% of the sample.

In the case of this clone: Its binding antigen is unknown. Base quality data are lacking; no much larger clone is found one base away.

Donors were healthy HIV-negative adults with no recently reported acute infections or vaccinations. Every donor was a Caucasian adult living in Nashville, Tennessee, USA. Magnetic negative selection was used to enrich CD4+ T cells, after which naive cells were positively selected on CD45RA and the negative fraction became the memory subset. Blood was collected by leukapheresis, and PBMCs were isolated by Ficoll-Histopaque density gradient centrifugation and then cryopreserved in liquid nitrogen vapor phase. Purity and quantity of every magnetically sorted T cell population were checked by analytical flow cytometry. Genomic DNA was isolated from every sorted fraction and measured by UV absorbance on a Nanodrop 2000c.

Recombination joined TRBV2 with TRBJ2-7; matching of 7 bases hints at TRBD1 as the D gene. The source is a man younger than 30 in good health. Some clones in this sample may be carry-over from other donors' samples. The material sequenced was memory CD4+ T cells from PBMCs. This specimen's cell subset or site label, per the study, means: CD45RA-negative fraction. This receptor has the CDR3 CASSSQGRPYEQYF. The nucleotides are TGTGCCAGCAGTTCACAGGGGAGGCCCTACGAGCAGTACTTC.